This T cell receptor (beta chain) was identified during a study of T cell responses to AZD1222 COVID-19 vaccine. Study conclusions and caveats: CD4 TCRs associated with vaccination spanned spike, dominating at 160-218 and 743-854. With two AZD1222 doses given, Spike-specific TCR breadth and depth both rose. The sample set comprised mostly white British donors with more females, and clonal diversity was possibly underestimated.

The repertoire was sequenced with immunoSEQ multiplex PCR; TCRdb's copy has only in-frame clones and lacks some. The profile covers fewer than 180,000 clones, with about 92% appearing a single time and approximately 3.4% taken by the ten largest. The V end lost 5 bases, the J end lost 6 bases, and 17 bases lay between the germline ends. The CDR3 contains 14 residues. The germline gives CDR1 SGHNT, CDR2 YENEEA. In the case of this clone: Its antigen is undetermined.

Sequencing used peripheral blood, obtained 28 days after the second AZD1222 dose. The sequence was collected from an adult who received the AZD1222 COVID-19 vaccine. The chain has TRBV11-3 and TRBJ2-7, with TRBD1 as a possible D gene (6 bases). The CDR3 here is CASSPDLRGGEQYF. DNA for the CDR3: TGTGCCAGCAGCCCAGACCTCCGAGGGGGCGAGCAGTACTTC. Together with reference TRBV11-3 and TRBJ2-7, the CDR3 gives the full variable domain: EAGVVQSPRYKIIEKKQPVAFWCNPISGHNTLYWYLQNLGQGPELLIRYENEEAVDDSQLPKDRFSAERLKGVDSTLKIQPAELGDSAVYLCASSPDLRGGEQYFGPGTRLTVT.